This T cell receptor (beta chain) emerged from a study of OX40 agonist ivuxolimab in advanced cancers. Points on this clone: Its cognate antigen is unknown.

Findings of the study overall: Among the least clonally expanded were partial responders at 0.1-3.0 mg/kg.

The CDR3 spans 18 residues. Unmatched junction bases numbered 13, after V lost 1 base and J lost 6 bases. Germline V CDR1 and CDR2: LNHDA, SQIVND (reference sequence). Data came from immunoSEQ multiplex PCR; TCRdb stores just in-frame clones and leaves some out. The repertoire holds approximately 98,000 clones, with under 95% as singletons. Sample: CD4+ or CD8+ T cells sorted from blood, taken in a trial of the OX40 agonist ivuxolimab. The rearrangement uses TRBV19 and TRBJ2-1, with 9 bases fitting TRBD1. The origin of this receptor is an adult with an advanced solid tumor such as melanoma, head and neck, liver or kidney cancer. The CDR3 region is CASSIVPDGTGRGNEQFF. CDR3 coding DNA: TGTGCCAGTAGTATAGTGCCCGATGGGACAGGGAGGGGCAATGAGCAGTTCTTC. The full variable domain, in which reference TRBV19 and TRBJ2-1 provide the parts outside the CDR3, is DGGITQSPKYLFRKEGQNVTLSCEQNLNHDAMYWYRQDPGQGLRLIYYSQIVNDFQKGDIAEGYSVSREKKESFPLTVTSAQKNPTAFYLCASSIVPDGTGRGNEQFFGPGTRLTVL.